This TCR beta chain is drawn from a study of OX40 agonist ivuxolimab in advanced cancers. About the study: Prior checkpoint blockade (anti-PD-1, anti-PD-L1 or anti-CTLA-4) was permitted; approximately 40% had it.

The table came from immunoSEQ multiplex PCR; TCRdb's copy has only in-frame clones and leaves some out. The repertoire consists of about 67,000 clones, with almost 85% occurring once and the leading ten covering 5.5%. Germline V CDR1 and CDR2: SGHAT, FQNNGV. V shed 6 bases and J shed 6 bases, with 9 bases lying between them. This CDR3 is 12 amino acids long. The source was CD4+ or CD8+ T cells sorted from blood, collected in a trial of the OX40 agonist ivuxolimab. This receptor was identified in an adult with an advanced solid tumor such as melanoma, head and neck, liver or kidney cancer. The V gene is TRBV11-2, the J gene TRBJ2-1; no clear D gene. The CDR3 DNA is TGTGCCAGCAGTCGCATAATCAATGAGCAGTTCTTC. It specifies CASSRIINEQFF.